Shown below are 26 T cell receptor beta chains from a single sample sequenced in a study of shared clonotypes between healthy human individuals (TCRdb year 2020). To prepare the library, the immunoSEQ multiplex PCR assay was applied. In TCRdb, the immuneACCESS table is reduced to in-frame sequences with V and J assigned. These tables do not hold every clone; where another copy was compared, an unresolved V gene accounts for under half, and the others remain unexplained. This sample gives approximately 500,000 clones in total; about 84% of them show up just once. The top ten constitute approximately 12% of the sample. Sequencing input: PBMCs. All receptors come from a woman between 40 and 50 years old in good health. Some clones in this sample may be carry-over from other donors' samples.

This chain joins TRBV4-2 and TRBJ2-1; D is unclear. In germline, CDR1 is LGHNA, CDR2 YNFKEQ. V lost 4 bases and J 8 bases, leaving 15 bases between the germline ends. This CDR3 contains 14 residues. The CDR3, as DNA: TGTGCCAGCAGCCCACGCTTTGACTCCCATGAGCAGTTCTTC. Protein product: CASSPRFDSHEQFF.

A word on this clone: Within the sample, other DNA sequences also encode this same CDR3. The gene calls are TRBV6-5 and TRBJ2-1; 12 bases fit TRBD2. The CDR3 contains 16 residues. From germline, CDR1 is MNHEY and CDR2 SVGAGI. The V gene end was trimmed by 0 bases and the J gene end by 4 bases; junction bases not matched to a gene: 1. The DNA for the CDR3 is TGTGCCAGCAGTTACTCCCTAGCGGGGGGGTACAATGAGCAGTTCTTC. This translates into CASSYSLAGGYNEQFF.

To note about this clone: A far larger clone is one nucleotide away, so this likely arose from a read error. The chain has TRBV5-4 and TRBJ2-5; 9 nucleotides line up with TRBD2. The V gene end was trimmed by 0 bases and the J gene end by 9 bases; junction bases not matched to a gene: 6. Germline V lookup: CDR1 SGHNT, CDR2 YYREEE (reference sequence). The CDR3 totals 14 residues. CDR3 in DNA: TGTGCCAGCAGCTTGGACGGGACTAGCCAGGCCCAGTACTTC. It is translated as CASSLDGTSQAQYF. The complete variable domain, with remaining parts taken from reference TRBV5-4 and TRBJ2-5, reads ETGVTQSPTHLIKTRGQQVTLRCSSQSGHNTVSWYQQALGQGPQFIFQYYREEENGRGNFPPRFSGLQFPNYSSELNVNALELDDSALYLCASSLDGTSQAQYFGPGTRLLVL.

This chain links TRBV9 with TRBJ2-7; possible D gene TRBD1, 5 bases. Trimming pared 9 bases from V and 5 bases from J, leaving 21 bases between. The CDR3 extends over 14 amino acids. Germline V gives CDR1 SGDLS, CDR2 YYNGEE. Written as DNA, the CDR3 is TGTGCCACCTCGACCGACAGCCACCTTAACGAGCAGTACTTC. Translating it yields CATSTDSHLNEQYF.

The DNA for the CDR3 is TGTGCCTGGAGTGCCTCGCGGACATTCGCGAACACCGGGGAGCTGTTTTTT. Amino acids: CAWSASRTFANTGELFF. The chain recombines TRBV30 with TRBJ2-2, with D possibly being TRBD1 (5 bases). The CDR3 sequence is 17 residues long. Trimming removed 1 base at V and 0 bases at J, with 15 bases between. In germline, CDR1 is GTSNPN, CDR2 SVGIG (reference sequence).

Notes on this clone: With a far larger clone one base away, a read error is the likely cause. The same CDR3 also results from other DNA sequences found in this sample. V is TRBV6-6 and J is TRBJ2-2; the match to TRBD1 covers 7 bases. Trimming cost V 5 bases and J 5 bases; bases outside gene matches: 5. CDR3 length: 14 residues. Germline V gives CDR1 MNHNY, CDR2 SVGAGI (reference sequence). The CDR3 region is CASSLRQGTGELFF. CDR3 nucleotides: TGTGCCAGCAGTCTAAGACAGGGTACCGGGGAGCTGTTTTTT.

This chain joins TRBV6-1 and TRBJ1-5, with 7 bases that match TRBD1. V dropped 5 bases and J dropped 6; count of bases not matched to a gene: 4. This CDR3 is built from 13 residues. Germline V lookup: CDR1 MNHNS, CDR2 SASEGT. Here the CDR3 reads CASSSDRSQPQHF. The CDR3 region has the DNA TGTGCCAGCAGTTCGGACAGGAGTCAGCCCCAGCATTTT.

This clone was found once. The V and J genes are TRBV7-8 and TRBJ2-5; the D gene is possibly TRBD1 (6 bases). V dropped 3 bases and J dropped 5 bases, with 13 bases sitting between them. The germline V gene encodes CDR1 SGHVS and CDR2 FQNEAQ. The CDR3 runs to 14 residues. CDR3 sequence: CASSLTGFRETQYF. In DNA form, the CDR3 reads TGTGCCAGCAGCTTGACAGGATTCCGGGAGACCCAGTACTTC.

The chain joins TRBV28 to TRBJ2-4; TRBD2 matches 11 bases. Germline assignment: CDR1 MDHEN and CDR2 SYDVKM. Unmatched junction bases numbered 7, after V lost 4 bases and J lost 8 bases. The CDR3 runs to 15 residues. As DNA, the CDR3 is TGTGCCAGCAGTTCCCCGACTAGCGGGAAGTACATTCAGTACTTC. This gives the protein CASSSPTSGKYIQYF.

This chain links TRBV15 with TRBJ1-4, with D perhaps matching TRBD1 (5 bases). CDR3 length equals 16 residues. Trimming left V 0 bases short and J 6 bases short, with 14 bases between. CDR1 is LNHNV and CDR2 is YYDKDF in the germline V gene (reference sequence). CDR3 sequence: CATSRDLGPGDEKLFF. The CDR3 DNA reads TGTGCCACCAGCAGAGATTTGGGCCCGGGGGATGAAAAACTGTTTTTT. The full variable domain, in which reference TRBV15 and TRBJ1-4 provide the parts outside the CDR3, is DAMVIQNPRYQVTQFGKPVTLSCSQTLNHNVMYWYQQKSSQAPKLLFHYYDKDFNNEADTPDNFQSRRPNTSFCFLDIRSPGLGDTAMYLCATSRDLGPGDEKLFFGSGTQLSVL.

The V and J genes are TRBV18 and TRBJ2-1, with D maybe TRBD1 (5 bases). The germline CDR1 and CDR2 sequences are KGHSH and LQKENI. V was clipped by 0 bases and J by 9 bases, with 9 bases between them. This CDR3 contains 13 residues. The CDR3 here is CASSPPFRGEQFF. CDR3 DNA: TGTGCCAGCTCACCACCGTTTAGGGGTGAGCAGTTCTTC.

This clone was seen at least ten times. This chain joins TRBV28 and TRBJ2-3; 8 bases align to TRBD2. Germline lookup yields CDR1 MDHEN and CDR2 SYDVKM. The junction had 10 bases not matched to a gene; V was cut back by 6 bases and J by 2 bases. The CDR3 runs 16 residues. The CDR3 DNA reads TGTGCCAGCAGGGGAAGCGGGAGACGAGACACAGATACGCAGTATTTT. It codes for CASRGSGRRDTDTQYF.

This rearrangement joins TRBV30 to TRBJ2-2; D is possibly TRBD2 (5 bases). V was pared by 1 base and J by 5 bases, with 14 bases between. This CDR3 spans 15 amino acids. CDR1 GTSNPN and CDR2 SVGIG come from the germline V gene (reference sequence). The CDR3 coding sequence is TGTGCCTGGAGTGATCTCTCTAGCCGAACCGGGGAGCTGTTTTTT. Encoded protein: CAWSDLSSRTGELFF. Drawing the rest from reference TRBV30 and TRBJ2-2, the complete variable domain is SQTIHQWPATLVQPVGSPLSLECTVEGTSNPNLYWYRQAAGRGLQLLFYSVGIGQISSEVPQNLSASRPQDRQFILSSKKLLLSDSGFYLCAWSDLSSRTGELFFGEGSRLTVL.

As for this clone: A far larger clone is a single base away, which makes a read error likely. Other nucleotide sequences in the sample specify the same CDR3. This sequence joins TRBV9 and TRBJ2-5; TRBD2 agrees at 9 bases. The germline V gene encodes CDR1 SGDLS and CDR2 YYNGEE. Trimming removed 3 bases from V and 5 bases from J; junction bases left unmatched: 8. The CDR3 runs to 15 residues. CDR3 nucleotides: TGTGCCAGCAGCGAGCGTAGCGGGAGTTGGGAGACCCAGTACTTC. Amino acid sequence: CASSERSGSWETQYF.

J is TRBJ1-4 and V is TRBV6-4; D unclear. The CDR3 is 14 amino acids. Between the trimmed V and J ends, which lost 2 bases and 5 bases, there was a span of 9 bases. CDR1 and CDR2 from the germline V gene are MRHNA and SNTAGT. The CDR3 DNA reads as TGTGCCAGCAGTGACGGGCAGGAAAATGAAAAACTGTTTTTT. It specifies CASSDGQENEKLFF.

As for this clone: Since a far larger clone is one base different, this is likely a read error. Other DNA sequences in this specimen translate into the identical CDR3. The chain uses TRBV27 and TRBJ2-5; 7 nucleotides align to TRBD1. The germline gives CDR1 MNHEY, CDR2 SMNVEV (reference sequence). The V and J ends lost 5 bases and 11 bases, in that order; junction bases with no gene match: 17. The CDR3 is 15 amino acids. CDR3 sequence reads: CASSPSGTVWLGQYF. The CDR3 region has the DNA TGTGCCAGCAGTCCCTCCGGGACAGTATGGCTGGGACAGTACTTC.

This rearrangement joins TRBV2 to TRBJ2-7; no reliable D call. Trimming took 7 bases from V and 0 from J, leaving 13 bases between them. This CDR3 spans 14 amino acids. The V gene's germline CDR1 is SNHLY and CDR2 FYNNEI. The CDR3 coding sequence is TGTGCCAGCACCCTGGTCACTAACTCCTACGAGCAGTACTTC. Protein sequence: CASTLVTNSYEQYF.

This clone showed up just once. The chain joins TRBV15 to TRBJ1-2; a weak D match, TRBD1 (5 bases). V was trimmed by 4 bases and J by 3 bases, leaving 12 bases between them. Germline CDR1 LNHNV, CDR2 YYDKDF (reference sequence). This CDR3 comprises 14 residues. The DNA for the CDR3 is TGTGCCACCAGCAACCGGGACTCAGACTATGGCTACACCTTC. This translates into CATSNRDSDYGYTF. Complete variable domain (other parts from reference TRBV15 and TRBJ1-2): DAMVIQNPRYQVTQFGKPVTLSCSQTLNHNVMYWYQQKSSQAPKLLFHYYDKDFNNEADTPDNFQSRRPNTSFCFLDIRSPGLGDTAMYLCATSNRDSDYGYTFGSGTRLTVV.

The CDR3 loop is CASSYLLAGGEQFF. Written as DNA, the CDR3 is TGTGCCAGCAGCTACCTACTAGCGGGAGGTGAGCAGTTCTTC. The J gene is TRBJ2-1, the V gene TRBV5-4, with 12 bases matching TRBD2. The CDR3 loop spans 14 amino acids. CDR1 and CDR2 from the germline V gene are SGHNT and YYREEE (reference sequence). V was clipped by 3 bases and J by 9 bases; unmatched bases: 4.

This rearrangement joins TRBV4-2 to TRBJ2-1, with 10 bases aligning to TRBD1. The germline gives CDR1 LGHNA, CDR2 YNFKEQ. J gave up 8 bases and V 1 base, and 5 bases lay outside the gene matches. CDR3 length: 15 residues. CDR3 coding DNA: TGTGCCAGCAGCCAAGCGGGACAGGGGCGTTATGAGCAGTTCTTC. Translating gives CASSQAGQGRYEQFF.

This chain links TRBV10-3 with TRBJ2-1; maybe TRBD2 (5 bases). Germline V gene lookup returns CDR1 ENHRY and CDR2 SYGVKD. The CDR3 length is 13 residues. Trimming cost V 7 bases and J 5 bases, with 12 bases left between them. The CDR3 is CAIKTDSNNEQFF. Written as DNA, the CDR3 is TGTGCCATCAAAACGGACTCTAACAATGAGCAGTTCTTC.

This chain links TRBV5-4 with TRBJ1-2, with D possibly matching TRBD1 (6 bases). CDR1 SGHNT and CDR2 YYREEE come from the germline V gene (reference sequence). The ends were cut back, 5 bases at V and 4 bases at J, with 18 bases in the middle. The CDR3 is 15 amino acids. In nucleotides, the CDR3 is TGTGCCAGCAGGCCGGACAGCTTGATGTTCTATGGCTACACCTTC. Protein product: CASRPDSLMFYGYTF.

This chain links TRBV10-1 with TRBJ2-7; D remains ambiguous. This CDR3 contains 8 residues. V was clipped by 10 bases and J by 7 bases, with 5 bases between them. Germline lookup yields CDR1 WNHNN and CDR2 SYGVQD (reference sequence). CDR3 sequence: CATSEQYF. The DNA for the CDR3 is TGCGCCACCTCAGAGCAGTACTTC.

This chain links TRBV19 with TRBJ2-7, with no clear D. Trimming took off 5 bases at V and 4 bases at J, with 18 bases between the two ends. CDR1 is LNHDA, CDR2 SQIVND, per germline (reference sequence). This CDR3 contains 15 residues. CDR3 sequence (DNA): TGTGCCAGTAGTGCTCAAGGGCAGCACTCTTACGAGCAGTACTTC. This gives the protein CASSAQGQHSYEQYF.

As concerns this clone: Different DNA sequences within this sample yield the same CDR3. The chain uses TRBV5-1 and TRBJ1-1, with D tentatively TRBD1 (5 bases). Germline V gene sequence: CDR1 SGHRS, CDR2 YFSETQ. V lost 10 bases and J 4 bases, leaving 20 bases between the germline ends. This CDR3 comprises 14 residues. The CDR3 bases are TGCGCCGGCACAGGACCGCATGGAGGCACTGAAGCTTTCTTT. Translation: CAGTGPHGGTEAFF.

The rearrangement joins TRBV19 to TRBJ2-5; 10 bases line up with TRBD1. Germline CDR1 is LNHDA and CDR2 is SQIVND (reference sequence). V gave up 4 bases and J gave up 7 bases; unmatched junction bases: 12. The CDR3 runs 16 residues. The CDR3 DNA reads TGTGCCAGTAGTACCAGGACAGGGGGGTCAGAGGGGACCCAGTACTTC. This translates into CASSTRTGGSEGTQYF.